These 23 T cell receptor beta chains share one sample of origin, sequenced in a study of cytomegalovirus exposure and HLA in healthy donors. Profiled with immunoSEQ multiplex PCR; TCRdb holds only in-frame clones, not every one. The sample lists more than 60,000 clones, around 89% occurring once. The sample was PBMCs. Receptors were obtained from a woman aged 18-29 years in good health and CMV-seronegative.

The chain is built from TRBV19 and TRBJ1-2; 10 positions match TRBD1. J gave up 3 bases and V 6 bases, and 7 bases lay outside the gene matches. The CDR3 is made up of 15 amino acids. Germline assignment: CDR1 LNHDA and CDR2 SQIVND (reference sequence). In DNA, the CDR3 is TGTGCCAGTAGGAAAGACAGGGGGCGTCACTATGGCTACACCTTC. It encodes CASRKDRGRHYGYTF.

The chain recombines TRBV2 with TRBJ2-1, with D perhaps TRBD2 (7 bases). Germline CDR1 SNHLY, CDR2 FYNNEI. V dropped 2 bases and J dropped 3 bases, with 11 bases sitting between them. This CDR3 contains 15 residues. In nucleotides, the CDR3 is TGTGCCAGCAGTGAAAGGGGGGGCGTCTACAATGAGCAGTTCTTC. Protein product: CASSERGGVYNEQFF.

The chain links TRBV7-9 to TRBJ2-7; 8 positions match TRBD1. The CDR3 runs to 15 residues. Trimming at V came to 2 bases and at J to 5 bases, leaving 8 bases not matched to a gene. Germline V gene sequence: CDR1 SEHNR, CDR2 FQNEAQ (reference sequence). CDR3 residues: CASSLRQGQSNEQYF. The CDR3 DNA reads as TGTGCCAGCAGCTTAAGACAGGGGCAAAGCAACGAGCAGTACTTC.

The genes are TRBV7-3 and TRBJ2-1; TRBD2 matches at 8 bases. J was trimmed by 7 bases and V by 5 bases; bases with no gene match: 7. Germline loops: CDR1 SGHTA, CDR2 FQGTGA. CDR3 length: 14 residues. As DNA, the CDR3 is TGTGCCAGCAGCCCCACCAGCGGGAGTAATGAGCAGTTCTTC. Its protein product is CASSPTSGSNEQFF. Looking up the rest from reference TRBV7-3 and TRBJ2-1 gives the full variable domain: GAGVSQTPSNKVTEKGKYVELRCDPISGHTALYWYRQSLGQGPEFLIYFQGTGAADDSGLPNDRFFAVRPEGSVSTLKIQRTERGDSAVYLCASSPTSGSNEQFFGPGTRLTVL.

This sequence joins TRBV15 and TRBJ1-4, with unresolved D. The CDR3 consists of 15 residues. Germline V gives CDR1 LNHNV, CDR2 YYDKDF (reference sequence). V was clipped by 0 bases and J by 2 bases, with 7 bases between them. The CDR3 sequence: CATSRDRQTNEKLFF. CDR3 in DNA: TGTGCCACCAGCAGAGACAGGCAGACTAATGAAAAACTGTTTTTT. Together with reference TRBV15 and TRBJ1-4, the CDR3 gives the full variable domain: DAMVIQNPRYQVTQFGKPVTLSCSQTLNHNVMYWYQQKSSQAPKLLFHYYDKDFNNEADTPDNFQSRRPNTSFCFLDIRSPGLGDTAMYLCATSRDRQTNEKLFFGSGTQLSVL.

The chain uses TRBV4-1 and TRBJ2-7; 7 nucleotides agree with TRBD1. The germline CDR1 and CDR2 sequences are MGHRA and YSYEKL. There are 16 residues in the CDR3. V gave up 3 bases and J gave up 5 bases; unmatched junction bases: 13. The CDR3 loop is CASSHANTGVFHEQYF. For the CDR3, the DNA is TGCGCCAGCAGCCACGCGAATACAGGGGTCTTCCACGAGCAGTACTTC.

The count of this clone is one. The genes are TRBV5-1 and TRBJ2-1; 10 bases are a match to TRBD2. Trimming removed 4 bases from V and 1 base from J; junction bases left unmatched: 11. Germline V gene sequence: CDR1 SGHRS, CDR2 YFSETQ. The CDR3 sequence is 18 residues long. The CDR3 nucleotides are TGCGCCAGCAGCGACGGGCTAGCGGGAGCCCATTCCTACAATGAGCAGTTCTTC. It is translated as CASSDGLAGAHSYNEQFF. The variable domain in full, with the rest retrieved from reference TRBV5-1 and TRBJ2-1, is KAGVTQTPRYLIKTRGQQVTLSCSPISGHRSVSWYQQTPGQGLQFLFEYFSETQRNKGNFPGRFSGRQFSNSRSEMNVSTLELGDSALYLCASSDGLAGAHSYNEQFFGPGTRLTVL.

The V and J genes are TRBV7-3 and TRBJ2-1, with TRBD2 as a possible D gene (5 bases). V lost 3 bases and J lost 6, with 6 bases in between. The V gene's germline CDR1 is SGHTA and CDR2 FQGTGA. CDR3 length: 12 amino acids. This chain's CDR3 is CASSLSGNEQFF. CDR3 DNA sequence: TGTGCCAGCAGCTTGAGCGGCAATGAGCAGTTCTTC.

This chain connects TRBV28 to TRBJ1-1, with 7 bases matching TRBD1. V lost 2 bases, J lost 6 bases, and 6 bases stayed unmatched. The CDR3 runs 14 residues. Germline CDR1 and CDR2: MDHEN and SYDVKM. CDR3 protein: CASSLIGGKSEAFF. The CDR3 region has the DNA TGTGCCAGCAGTTTAATAGGGGGCAAGTCTGAAGCTTTCTTT.

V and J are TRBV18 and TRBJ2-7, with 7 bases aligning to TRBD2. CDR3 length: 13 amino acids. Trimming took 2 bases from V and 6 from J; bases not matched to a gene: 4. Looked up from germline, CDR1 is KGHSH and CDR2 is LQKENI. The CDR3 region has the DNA TGTGCCAGCTCACCATGGGAGGGGACCGAGCAGTACTTC. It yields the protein CASSPWEGTEQYF.

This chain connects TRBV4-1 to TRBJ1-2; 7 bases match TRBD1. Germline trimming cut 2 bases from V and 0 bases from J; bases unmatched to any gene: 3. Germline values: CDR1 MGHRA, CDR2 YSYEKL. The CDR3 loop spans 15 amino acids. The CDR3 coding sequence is TGCGCCAGCAGCCAACCCGGGACAGCTAACTATGGCTACACCTTC. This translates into CASSQPGTANYGYTF.

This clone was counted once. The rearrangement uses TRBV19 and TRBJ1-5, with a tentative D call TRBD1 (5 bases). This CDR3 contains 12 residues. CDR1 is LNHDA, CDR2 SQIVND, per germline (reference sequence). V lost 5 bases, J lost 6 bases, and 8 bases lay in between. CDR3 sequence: CASSRGAQPQHF. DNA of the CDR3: TGTGCCAGTAGTCGCGGGGCTCAGCCCCAGCATTTT. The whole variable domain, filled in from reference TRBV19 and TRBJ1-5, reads DGGITQSPKYLFRKEGQNVTLSCEQNLNHDAMYWYRQDPGQGLRLIYYSQIVNDFQKGDIAEGYSVSREKKESFPLTVTSAQKNPTAFYLCASSRGAQPQHFGDGTRLSIL.

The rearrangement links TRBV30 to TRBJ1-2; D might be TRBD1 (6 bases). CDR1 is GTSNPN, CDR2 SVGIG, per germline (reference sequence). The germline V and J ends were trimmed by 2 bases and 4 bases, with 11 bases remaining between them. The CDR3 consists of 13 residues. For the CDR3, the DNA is TGTGCCTGGAGTACGACAGGCTTCTATGGCTACACCTTC. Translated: CAWSTTGFYGYTF.

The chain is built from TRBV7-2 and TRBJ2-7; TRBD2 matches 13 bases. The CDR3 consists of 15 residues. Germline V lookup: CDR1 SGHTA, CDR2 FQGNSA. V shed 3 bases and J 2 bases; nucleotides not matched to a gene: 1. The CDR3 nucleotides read TGTGCCAGCAGCTTGGGGACTAGCGGGACCTACGAGCAGTACTTC. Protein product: CASSLGTSGTYEQYF.

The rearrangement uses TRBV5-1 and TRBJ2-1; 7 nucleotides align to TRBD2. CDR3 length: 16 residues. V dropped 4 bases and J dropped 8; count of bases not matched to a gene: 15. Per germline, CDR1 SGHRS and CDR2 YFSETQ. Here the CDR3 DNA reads TGCGCCAGCAGCCCCCCAGCGGGAAGACGAAAGGATGAGCAGTTCTTC. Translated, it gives CASSPPAGRRKDEQFF.

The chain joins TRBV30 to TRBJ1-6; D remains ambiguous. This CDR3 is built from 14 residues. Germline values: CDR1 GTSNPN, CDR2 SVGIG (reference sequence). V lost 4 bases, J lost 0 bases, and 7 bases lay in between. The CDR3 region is CAWTRSSYNSPLHF. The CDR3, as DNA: TGTGCCTGGACAAGGAGCTCCTATAATTCACCCCTCCACTTT.

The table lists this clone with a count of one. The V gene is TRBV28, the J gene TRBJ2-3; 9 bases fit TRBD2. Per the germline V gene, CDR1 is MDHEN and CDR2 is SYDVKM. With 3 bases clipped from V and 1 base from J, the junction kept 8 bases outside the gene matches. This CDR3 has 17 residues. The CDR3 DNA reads TGTGCCAGCAGTTTCCCGACTAGCGGAGACCGCACAGATACGCAGTATTTT. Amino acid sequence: CASSFPTSGDRTDTQYF. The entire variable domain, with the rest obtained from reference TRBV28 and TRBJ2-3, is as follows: DVKVTQSSRYLVKRTGEKVFLECVQDMDHENMFWYRQDPGLGLRLIYFSYDVKMKEKGDIPEGYSVSREKKERFSLILESASTNQTSMYLCASSFPTSGDRTDTQYFGPGTRLTVL.

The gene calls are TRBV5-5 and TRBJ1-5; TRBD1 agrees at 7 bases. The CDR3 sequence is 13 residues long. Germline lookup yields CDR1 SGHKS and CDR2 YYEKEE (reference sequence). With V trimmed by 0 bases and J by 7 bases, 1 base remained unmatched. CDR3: CASSLARGQPQHF. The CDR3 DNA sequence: TGTGCCAGCAGCTTGGCCAGGGGGCAGCCCCAGCATTTT.

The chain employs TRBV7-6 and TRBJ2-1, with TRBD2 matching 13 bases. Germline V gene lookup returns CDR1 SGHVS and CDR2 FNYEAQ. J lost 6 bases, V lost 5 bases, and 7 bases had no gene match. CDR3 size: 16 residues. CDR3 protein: CASSTTSGGHLNEQFF. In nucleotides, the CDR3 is TGTGCCAGCAGCACGACTAGCGGGGGGCACCTCAATGAGCAGTTCTTC. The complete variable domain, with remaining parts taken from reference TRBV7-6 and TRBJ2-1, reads GAGVSQSPRYKVTKRGQDVALRCDPISGHVSLYWYRQALGQGPEFLTYFNYEAQQDKSGLPNDRFSAERPEGSISTLTIQRTEQRDSAMYRCASSTTSGGHLNEQFFGPGTRLTVL.

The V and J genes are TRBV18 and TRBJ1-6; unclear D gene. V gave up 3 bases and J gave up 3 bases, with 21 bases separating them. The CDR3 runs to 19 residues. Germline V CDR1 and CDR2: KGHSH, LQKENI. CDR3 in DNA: TGTGCCAGCTCACCCGTATTTTCTGGTGGCCAAAACTATAATTCACCCCTCCACTTT. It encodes CASSPVFSGGQNYNSPLHF. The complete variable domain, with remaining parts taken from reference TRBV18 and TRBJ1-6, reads NAGVMQNPRHLVRRRGQEARLRCSPMKGHSHVYWYRQLPEEGLKFMVYLQKENIIDESGMPKERFSAEFPKEGPSILRIQQVVRGDSAAYFCASSPVFSGGQNYNSPLHFGNGTRLTVT.

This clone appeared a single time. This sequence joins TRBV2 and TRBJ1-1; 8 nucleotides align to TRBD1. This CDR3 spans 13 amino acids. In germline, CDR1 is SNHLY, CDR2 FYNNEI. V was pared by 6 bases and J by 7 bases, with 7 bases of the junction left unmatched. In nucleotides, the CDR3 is TGTGCCAGCAGACAGGGGGTAACCCATGAAGCTTTCTTT. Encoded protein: CASRQGVTHEAFF.

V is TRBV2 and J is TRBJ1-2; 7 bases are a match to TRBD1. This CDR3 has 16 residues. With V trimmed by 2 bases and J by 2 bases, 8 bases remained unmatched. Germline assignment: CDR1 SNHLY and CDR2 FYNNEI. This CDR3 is CASSEQQGQFNYGYTF. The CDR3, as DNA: TGTGCCAGCAGTGAACAGCAGGGACAGTTCAACTATGGCTACACCTTC.

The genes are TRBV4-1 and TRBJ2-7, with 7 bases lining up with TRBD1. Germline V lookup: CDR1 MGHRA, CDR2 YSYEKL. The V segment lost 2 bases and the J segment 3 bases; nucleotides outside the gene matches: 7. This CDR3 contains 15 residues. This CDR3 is CASSQRRDSSYEQYF. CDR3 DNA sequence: TGCGCCAGCAGCCAACGTCGGGACAGCAGCTACGAGCAGTACTTC.